The 17 T cell receptor beta chains listed next were all sequenced from one sample in a study of human T cells and chemical hapten exposure. Time point here: patch test 2, 6 weeks after DPC sensitization. Treatment given: therapeutic diphenylcyclopropenone sensitization with weekly scalp DPC. TCRdb re-derived calls from the RACE reads in MiXCR, one entry per CDR3 protein. The data show approximately 89,000 distinct CDR3 sequences, 10% seen once. The specimen was whole blood, collected in connection with sensitization to the hapten diphenylcyclopropenone (DPC). Receptors originate from a woman aged 25 to 39 with alopecia areata. Some clones in this sample may be carry-over from other donors' samples.

This clonotype has more than one count but fewer than ten. The J gene is TRBJ2-3, the V gene TRBV20-1; D ambiguous. Germline loops: CDR1 DFQATT, CDR2 SNEGSKA (reference sequence). Trimming took 4 bases from V and 0 from J, leaving 11 bases between them. The CDR3 is 14 amino acids. CDR3 loop: CSAKPPPSTDTQYF. CDR3 DNA: TGCAGTGCTAAGCCCCCGCCTAGCACAGATACGCAGTATTTT.

Ten or more counts support this clonotype. V and J are TRBV29-1 and TRBJ2-7; D is unclear. V lost 7 bases, J lost 5 bases, and 12 bases lay in between. The germline V gene encodes CDR1 SQVTM and CDR2 ANQGSEA. The CDR3 consists of 11 residues. For the CDR3, the DNA is TGCAGCGCCCTACTCCGTGACGAGCAGTACTTC. Its protein is CSALLRDEQYF.

This clonotype was seen at least ten times. The J gene is TRBJ1-1, the V gene TRBV6-2 or TRBV6-3, with a weak D call TRBD1 (6 bases). Germline assignment: CDR1 MNHEY and CDR2 SVGEGT. Trimming stripped 3 bases from V and 5 bases from J, with 19 bases between. The CDR3 is made up of 16 amino acids. In DNA, the CDR3 is TGTGCCAGCAGTTATGTTCTGAGGGGGACGCGAACTGAAGCTTTCTTT. This encodes CASSYVLRGTRTEAFF.

This clonotype was seen repeatedly, ten times or more. The chain employs TRBV9 and TRBJ2-2; D is unclear. The CDR3 has 14 residues. V was clipped by 8 bases and J by 0 bases, with 11 bases between them. From germline, CDR1 is SGDLS and CDR2 YYNGEE. CDR3 loop: CASRVRANTGELFF. The DNA for the CDR3 is TGTGCCAGTCGGGTCCGGGCGAACACCGGGGAGCTGTTTTTT.

V usage is TRBV7-8 and J usage is TRBJ1-6, with D possibly being TRBD1 (5 bases). The length of the CDR3 is 15 residues. Trimming removed 1 base from V and 3 bases from J, with 7 bases in between. Germline V gene sequence: CDR1 SGHVS, CDR2 FQNEAQ. DNA for the CDR3: TGTGCCAGCAGCTTAGGAGGGGTCTATAATTCACCCCTCCACTTT. Protein: CASSLGGVYNSPLHF.

This clonotype occurred many times. The chain combines TRBV4-3 with TRBJ2-5, with D perhaps TRBD2 (5 bases). Germline values: CDR1 LGHNA, CDR2 YSLEER. CDR3 length equals 15 residues. V dropped 0 bases and J dropped 5 bases, with 13 bases sitting between them. The CDR3: CASSQDGGGVETQYF. In DNA, the CDR3 is TGCGCCAGCAGCCAAGATGGTGGAGGAGTCGAGACCCAGTACTTC.

In its sample, this clonotype was seen a few times. The rearrangement links TRBV4-3 to TRBJ2-2, with no clear D. The CDR3 totals 12 residues. Germline lookup yields CDR1 LGHNA and CDR2 YSLEER. V gave up 1 base and J gave up 6 bases, with 3 bases separating them. CDR3 sequence reads: CASSQVAGELFF. The CDR3 coding sequence is TGCGCCAGCAGCCAAGTTGCCGGGGAGCTGTTTTTT.

Details on this clonotype: This may be a read error: a much more frequent sequence differs by one nucleotide. The chain has TRBV7-2 and TRBJ1-1, with D perhaps matching TRBD1 (6 bases). With 6 bases removed from V and 0 bases from J, the gap between germline ends came to 8 bases. Germline CDR1 SGHTA, CDR2 FQGNSA. This CDR3 spans 13 amino acids. In nucleotides, the CDR3 is TGTGCCAGCAGTGGACAGTTGAACACTGAAGCTTTCTTT. This translates into CASSGQLNTEAFF.

The gene calls are TRBV29-1 and TRBJ1-1, with 7 bases matching TRBD1. Germline V gene data show CDR1 as SQVTM and CDR2 as ANQGSEA. The CDR3 sequence is 12 residues long. V lost 6 bases and J lost 2; bases outside the gene matches: 3. CDR3 in amino acids: CSVGTANTEAFF. CDR3 nucleotides: TGCAGCGTAGGGACAGCTAACACTGAAGCTTTCTTT.

This clonotype was seen only a few times. Germline and junction disagree at one end, which may indicate a read error. The genes are TRBV4-3 and TRBJ2-1, with D unclear. The CDR3 has 16 residues. Germline assignment: CDR1 LGHNA and CDR2 YSLEER. The DNA of the CDR3 is TGCGCCAGCGGCCTGACACATGCGGCCTCCCACAATGAGCAGTTCTTC. It translates to CASGLTHAASHNEQFF.

Only a few counts were recorded for this clonotype. V gene TRBV12-3 or TRBV12-4 combines with J gene TRBJ1-6; D is possibly TRBD1 (5 bases). Trimming stripped 4 bases from V and 12 bases from J, with 19 bases between. The CDR3 spans 15 residues. CDR3 region: CASSSSVFRGGPLHF. The CDR3 nucleotides are TGTGCCAGCAGTTCCTCAGTCTTTCGGGGGGGACCCCTCCACTTT.

The chain joins TRBV5-6 to TRBJ1-3; 7 bases match TRBD1. J lost 13 bases, V lost 3 bases, and 4 bases had no gene match. The CDR3 consists of 11 residues. Germline-derived CDR1 and CDR2 are SGHDT and YYEEEE. CDR3 DNA: TGTGCCAGCAGCTCTGGGACAGCGATATATTTT. Translation: CASSSGTAIYF.

This clonotype has just a few counts. The J gene is TRBJ2-1, the V gene TRBV29-1; D possibly corresponds to TRBD2 (6 bases). The CDR3 sequence is 13 residues long. Germline lookup yields CDR1 SQVTM and CDR2 ANQGSEA. V lost 5 bases to trimming and J lost 5 bases, with 13 bases between them. Written as DNA, the CDR3 is TGCAGCGTTAGGTCGGGGGATGACAATGAGCAGTTCTTC. Translated, it gives CSVRSGDDNEQFF.

The V call is TRBV7-2, the J call TRBJ2-6, with D perhaps matching TRBD2 (5 bases). The CDR3 sequence is 15 residues long. The germline V gene has CDR1 SGHTA and CDR2 FQGNSA. Trimming cost V 0 bases and J 2 bases, with 5 bases left between them. The DNA for the CDR3 is TGTGCCAGCAGCTTAGCCGGGGCTGGGGCCAACGTCCTGACTTTC. As protein: CASSLAGAGANVLTF. Filled out from reference TRBV7-2 and TRBJ2-6, the complete variable domain reads GAGVSQSPSNKVTEKGKDVELRCDPISGHTALYWYRQSLGQGLEFLIYFQGNSAPDKSGLPSDRFSAERTGGSVSTLTIQRTQQEDSAVYLCASSLAGAGANVLTFGAGSRLTVL.

The chain carries TRBV29-1 and TRBJ2-1; 10 bases map to TRBD1. This CDR3 comprises 15 residues. The ends lost 0 bases at V and 13 bases at J; junction bases unmatched: 12. CDR1 and CDR2 from the germline V gene are SQVTM and ANQGSEA. CDR3 protein: CSVEEPFGQGGPQFF. The CDR3, as DNA: TGCAGCGTTGAAGAACCTTTCGGACAGGGGGGACCTCAGTTCTTC.

This clonotype was observed at least ten times. This chain connects TRBV23-1 to TRBJ1-5, with TRBD1 matching over 7 bases. TRBV23-1 carries the ORF label, with uncertain function. There are 14 residues in the CDR3. The V segment lost 8 bases and the J segment 5 bases; nucleotides outside the gene matches: 9. CDR3 coding DNA: TGCGCCAGCGGAGCAAGGGGGCAGGATCAGCCCCAGCATTTT. The encoded protein is CASGARGQDQPQHF.

This clonotype was detected many times. Germline is not matched at one junction end, which may reflect a read error. The chain has TRBV7-2 and TRBJ2-1; 16 nucleotides agree with TRBD2. Germline CDR1 and CDR2: SGHTA and FQGNSA. CDR3 length equals 15 residues. The CDR3 is CASRETGLAGGPQVF. CDR3 nucleotide sequence: TGTGCCAGCAGGGAGACGGGACTAGCGGGAGGGCCCCAGGTCTTC.